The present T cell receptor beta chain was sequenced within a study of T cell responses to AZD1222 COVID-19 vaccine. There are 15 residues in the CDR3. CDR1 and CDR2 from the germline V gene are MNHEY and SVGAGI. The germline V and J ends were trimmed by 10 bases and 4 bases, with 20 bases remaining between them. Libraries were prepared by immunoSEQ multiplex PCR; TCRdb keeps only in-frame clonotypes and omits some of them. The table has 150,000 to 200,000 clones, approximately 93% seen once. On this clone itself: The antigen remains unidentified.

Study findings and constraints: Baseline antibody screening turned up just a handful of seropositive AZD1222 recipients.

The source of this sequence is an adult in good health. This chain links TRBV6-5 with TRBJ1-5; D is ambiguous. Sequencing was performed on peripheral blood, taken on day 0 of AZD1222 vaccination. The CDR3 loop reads CATHPRTAFNQPQHF. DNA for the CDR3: TGTGCCACCCATCCGCGGACCGCCTTTAATCAGCCCCAGCATTTT.